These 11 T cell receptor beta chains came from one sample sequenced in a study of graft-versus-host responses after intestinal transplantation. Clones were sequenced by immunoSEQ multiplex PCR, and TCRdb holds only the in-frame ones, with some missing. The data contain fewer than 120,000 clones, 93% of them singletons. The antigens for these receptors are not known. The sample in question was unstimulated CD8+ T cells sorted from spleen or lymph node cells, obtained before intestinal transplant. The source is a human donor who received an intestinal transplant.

As DNA, the CDR3 is TGTGCCAGCAGTGAGTGGGGGAACACCGGGGAGCTGTTTTTT. Translating gives CASSEWGNTGELFF. V is TRBV2 and J is TRBJ2-2; D gene unclear. This CDR3 has 14 residues. V was cut by 3 bases and J by 1 base, with 6 bases left in between. The germline gives CDR1 SNHLY, CDR2 FYNNEI.

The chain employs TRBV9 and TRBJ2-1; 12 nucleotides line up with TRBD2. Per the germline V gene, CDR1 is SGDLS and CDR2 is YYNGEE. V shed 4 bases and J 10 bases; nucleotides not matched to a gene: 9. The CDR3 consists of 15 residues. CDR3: CASSIRLAGVGEQFF. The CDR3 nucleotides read TGTGCCAGCAGCATCCGACTAGCGGGAGTGGGCGAGCAGTTCTTC.

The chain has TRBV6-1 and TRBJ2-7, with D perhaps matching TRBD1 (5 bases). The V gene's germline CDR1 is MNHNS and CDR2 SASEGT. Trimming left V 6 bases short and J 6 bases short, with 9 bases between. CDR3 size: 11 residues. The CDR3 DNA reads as TGTGCCAGCAGGGACAATCTCGAGCAGTACTTC. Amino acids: CASRDNLEQYF.

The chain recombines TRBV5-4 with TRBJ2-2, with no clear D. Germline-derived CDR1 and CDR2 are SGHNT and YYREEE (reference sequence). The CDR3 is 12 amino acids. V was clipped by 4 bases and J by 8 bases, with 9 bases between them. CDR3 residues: CASSQQQGELFF. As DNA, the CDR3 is TGTGCCAGCAGCCAACAACAGGGGGAGCTGTTTTTT.

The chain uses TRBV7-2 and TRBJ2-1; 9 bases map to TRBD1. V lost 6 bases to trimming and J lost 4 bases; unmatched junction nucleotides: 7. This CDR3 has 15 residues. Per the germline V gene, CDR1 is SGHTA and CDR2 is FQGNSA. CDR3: CASSQTGGAYNEQFF. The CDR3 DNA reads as TGTGCCAGCAGTCAAACAGGGGGCGCTTACAATGAGCAGTTCTTC.

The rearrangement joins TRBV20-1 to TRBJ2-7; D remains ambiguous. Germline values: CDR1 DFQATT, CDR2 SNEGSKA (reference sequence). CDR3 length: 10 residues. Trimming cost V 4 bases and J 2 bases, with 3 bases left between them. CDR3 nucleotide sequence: TGCAGTGCTAATACCTACGAGCAGTACTTC. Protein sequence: CSANTYEQYF.

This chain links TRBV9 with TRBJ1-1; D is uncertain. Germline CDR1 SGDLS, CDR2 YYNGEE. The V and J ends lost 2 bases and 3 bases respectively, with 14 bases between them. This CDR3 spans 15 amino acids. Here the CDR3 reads CASSVFGSWDTEAFF. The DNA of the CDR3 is TGTGCCAGCAGCGTTTTCGGGAGTTGGGACACTGAAGCTTTCTTT. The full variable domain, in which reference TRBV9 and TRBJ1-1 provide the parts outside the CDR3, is DSGVTQTPKHLITATGQRVTLRCSPRSGDLSVYWYQQSLDQGLQFLIQYYNGEERAKGNILERFSAQQFPDLHSELNLSSLELGDSALYFCASSVFGSWDTEAFFGQGTRLTVV.

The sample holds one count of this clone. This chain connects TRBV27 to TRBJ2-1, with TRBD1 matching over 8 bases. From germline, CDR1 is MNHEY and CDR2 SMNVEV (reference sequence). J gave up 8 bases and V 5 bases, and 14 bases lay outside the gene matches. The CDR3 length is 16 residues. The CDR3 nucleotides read TGTGCCAGCAGTCTGGACGGGACAGGCTTTTTGGATGAGCAGTTCTTC. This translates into CASSLDGTGFLDEQFF.

CDR3 nucleotide sequence: TGTGCCAGCAGTTTTGGTCAGTATTCTTTCTTC. The encoded protein is CASSFGQYSFF. V usage is TRBV27 and J usage is TRBJ2-1; D remains unclear. Between the trimmed V and J ends, which lost 3 bases and 16 bases, there was a span of 13 bases. Germline CDR1 reads MNHEY; CDR2 reads SMNVEV (reference sequence). The CDR3 loop spans 11 amino acids.

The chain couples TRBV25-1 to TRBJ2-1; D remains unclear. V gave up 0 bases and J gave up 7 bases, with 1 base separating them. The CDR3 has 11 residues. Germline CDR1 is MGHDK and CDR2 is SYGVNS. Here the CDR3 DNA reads TGTGCCAGCAGTGAATATAATGAGCAGTTCTTC. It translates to CASSEYNEQFF.

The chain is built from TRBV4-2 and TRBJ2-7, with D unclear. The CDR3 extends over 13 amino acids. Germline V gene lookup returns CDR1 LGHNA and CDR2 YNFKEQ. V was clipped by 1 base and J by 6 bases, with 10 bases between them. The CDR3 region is CASSQGPGSEQYF. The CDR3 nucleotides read TGTGCCAGCAGCCAAGGGCCCGGAAGCGAGCAGTACTTC.